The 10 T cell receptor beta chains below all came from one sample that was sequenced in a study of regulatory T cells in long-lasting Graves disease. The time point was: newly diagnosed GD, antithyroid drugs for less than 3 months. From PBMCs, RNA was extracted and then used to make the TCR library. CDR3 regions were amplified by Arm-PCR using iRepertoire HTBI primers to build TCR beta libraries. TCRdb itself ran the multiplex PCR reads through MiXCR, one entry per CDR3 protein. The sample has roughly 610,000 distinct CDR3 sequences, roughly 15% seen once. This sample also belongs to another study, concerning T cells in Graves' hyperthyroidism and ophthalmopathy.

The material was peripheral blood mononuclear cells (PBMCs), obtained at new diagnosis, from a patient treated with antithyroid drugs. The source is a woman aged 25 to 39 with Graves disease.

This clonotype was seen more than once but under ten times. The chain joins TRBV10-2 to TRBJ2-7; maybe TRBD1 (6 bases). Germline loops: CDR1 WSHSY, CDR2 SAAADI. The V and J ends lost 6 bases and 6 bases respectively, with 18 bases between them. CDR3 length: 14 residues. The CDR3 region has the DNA TGCGCCAGCAGGGGGGCGCGGGCAGAAGCCGAGCAGTACTTC. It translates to CASRGARAEAEQYF.

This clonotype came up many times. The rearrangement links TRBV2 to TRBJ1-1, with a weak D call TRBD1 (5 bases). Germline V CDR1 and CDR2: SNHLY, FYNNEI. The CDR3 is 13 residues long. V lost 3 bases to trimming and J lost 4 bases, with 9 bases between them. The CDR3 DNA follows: TGTGCCAGCAGTGATGACAGCACCACTGAAGCTTTCTTT. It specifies CASSDDSTTEAFF.

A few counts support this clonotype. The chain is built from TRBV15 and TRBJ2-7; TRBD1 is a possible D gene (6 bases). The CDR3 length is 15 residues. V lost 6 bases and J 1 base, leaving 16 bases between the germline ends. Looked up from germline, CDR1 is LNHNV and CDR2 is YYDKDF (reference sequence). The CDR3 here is CATSSGTRRSYEQYF. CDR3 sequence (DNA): TGTGCCACCAGTTCCGGGACACGGAGGTCCTACGAGCAGTACTTC. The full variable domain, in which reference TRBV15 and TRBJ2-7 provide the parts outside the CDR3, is DAMVIQNPRYQVTQFGKPVTLSCSQTLNHNVMYWYQQKSSQAPKLLFHYYDKDFNNEADTPDNFQSRRPNTSFCFLDIRSPGLGDTAMYLCATSSGTRRSYEQYFGPGTRLTVT.

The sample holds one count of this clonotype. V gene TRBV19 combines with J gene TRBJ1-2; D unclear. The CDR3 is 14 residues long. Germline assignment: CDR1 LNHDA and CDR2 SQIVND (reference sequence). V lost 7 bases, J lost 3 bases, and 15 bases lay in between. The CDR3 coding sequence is TGTGCCAGTAATCTAACCCGCCGGGACTATGGCTACACCTTC. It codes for CASNLTRRDYGYTF.

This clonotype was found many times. For the CDR3, the DNA is TGTGCCAGCACAATACGAAAACTACAGGGGCTAGAGACCGGGGAGCTGTTTTTT. This sequence encodes CASTIRKLQGLETGELFF. The rearrangement uses TRBV28 and TRBJ2-2; the match to TRBD1 covers 7 bases. Germline values: CDR1 MDHEN, CDR2 SYDVKM. This CDR3 is built from 18 residues. J was trimmed by 5 bases and V by 7 bases; bases with no gene match: 19.

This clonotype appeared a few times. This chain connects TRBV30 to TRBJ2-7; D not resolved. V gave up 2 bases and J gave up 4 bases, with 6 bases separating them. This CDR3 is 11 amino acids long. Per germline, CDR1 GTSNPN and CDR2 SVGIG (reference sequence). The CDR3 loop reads CAWSLEYEQYF. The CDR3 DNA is TGTGCCTGGAGTTTGGAGTACGAGCAGTACTTC.

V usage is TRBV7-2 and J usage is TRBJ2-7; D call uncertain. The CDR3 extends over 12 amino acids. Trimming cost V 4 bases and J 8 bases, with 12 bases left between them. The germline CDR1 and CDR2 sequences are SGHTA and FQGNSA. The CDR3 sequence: CASSSLDNKQYF. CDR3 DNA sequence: TGTGCCAGCAGCTCTCTAGACAACAAGCAGTACTTC.

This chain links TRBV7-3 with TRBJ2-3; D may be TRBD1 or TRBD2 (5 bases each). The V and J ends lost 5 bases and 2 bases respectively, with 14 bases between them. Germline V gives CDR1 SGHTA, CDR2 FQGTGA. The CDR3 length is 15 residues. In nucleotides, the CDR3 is TGTGCCAGCAGCGAGGGACGGACTGCCACAGATACGCAGTATTTT. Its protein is CASSEGRTATDTQYF.

CDR3 sequence reads: CASSQVGSEAFF. As DNA, the CDR3 is TGCGCCAGCAGCCAAGTTGGAAGTGAAGCTTTCTTT. The V call is TRBV4-1, the J call TRBJ1-1, with D unresolved. V lost 1 base and J lost 7, with 7 bases in between. The CDR3 is 12 residues long. Looked up from germline, CDR1 is MGHRA and CDR2 is YSYEKL.

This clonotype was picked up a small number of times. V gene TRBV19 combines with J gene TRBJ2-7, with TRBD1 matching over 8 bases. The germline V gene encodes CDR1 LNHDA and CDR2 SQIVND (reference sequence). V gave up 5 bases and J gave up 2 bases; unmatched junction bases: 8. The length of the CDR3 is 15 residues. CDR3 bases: TGTGCCAGTAGTTCTTCCAGGGGGCTAACCTACGAGCAGTACTTC. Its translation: CASSSSRGLTYEQYF.